Shown below are 32 T cell receptor beta chains from a single sample sequenced in a study of graft-versus-host responses after intestinal transplantation. No antigen has been assigned to these receptors. The assay was immunoSEQ multiplex PCR, and TCRdb's table has in-frame clones only and misses some. The repertoire consists of some 130,000 clones, with roughly 95% occurring once and the leading ten covering over 2.5%. The sample here was unstimulated CD8+ T cells sorted from spleen or lymph node cells, taken before intestinal transplant. These receptors came from a human donor who received an intestinal transplant.

This chain uses TRBV12-5 with TRBJ2-1, with 13 bases that match TRBD2. CDR3 length equals 16 residues. Trimming cost V 4 bases and J 12 bases; bases outside gene matches: 12. Germline V gene data show CDR1 as LGHNT and CDR2 as FRNRAP. The DNA for the CDR3 is TGTGCTAGTGGTTCCGGGGGACTAGCGGGGCCGGAGAGGCAGTTCTTC. Protein: CASGSGGLAGPERQFF.

The genes are TRBV11-3 and TRBJ1-4; D not resolved. Trimming took 9 bases from V and 4 from J, leaving 18 bases between them. CDR3 length: 15 amino acids. The germline gives CDR1 SGHNT, CDR2 YENEEA. CDR3 sequence reads: CAREVIVYGNEKLFF. CDR3 bases: TGTGCCAGAGAAGTAATCGTTTACGGTAATGAAAAACTGTTTTTT. Full variable domain (rest looked up from reference TRBV11-3 and TRBJ1-4): EAGVVQSPRYKIIEKKQPVAFWCNPISGHNTLYWYLQNLGQGPELLIRYENEEAVDDSQLPKDRFSAERLKGVDSTLKIQPAELGDSAVYLCAREVIVYGNEKLFFGSGTQLSVL.

The gene calls are TRBV30 and TRBJ1-1; D is ambiguous. The V gene lost 0 bases and the J gene lost 6 bases, with 8 bases spanning the gap. Germline V lookup: CDR1 GTSNPN, CDR2 SVGIG (reference sequence). This CDR3 comprises 12 residues. CDR3 region: CAWSVAGAEAFF. For the CDR3, the DNA is TGTGCCTGGAGTGTGGCCGGCGCTGAAGCTTTCTTT.

The V and J genes are TRBV7-8 and TRBJ2-5; 15 nucleotides agree with TRBD2. The J call is uncertain, as TRBJ2-7 better fits the DNA end. In germline, CDR1 is SGHVS, CDR2 FQNEAQ. This CDR3 is built from 16 residues. The DNA for the CDR3 is TGTGCCAGCAGCTTAGCCGGACTAGCGGGAGGGGACGAGCAGTACTTC. This gives the protein CASSLAGLAGGDEQYF.

The chain uses TRBV6-5 and TRBJ1-1; no reliable D call. This CDR3 has 13 residues. V lost 5 bases, J lost 6 bases, and 13 bases lay in between. Germline values: CDR1 MNHEY, CDR2 SVGAGI. CDR3: CASSERPYAEAFF. The DNA for the CDR3 is TGTGCCAGCAGTGAGCGCCCATACGCTGAAGCTTTCTTT.

This chain links TRBV11-2 with TRBJ2-1, with D hard to call. This CDR3 has 14 residues. V was shortened by 5 bases and J by 4 bases, with 12 bases between the two germline ends. Germline values: CDR1 SGHAT, CDR2 FQNNGV. The CDR3 loop reads CASSMTSRYNEQFF. CDR3 sequence (DNA): TGTGCCAGCAGCATGACGTCCCGTTACAATGAGCAGTTCTTC.

This clone was counted a few times. The chain links TRBV21-1 to TRBJ2-7; the D segment call TRBD1 is taken from the table without a DNA check. TRBV21-1 is tagged as a pseudogene. There are 13 residues in the CDR3. Written as DNA, the CDR3 is TGTGCCAGCACAACACAGGGGGGGGACGAGCAGTACTTC. This encodes CASTTQGGDEQYF.

The chain employs TRBV28 and TRBJ2-7, with D hard to call. CDR1 MDHEN and CDR2 SYDVKM come from the germline V gene. The CDR3 spans 11 residues. Trimming cost V 2 bases and J 5 bases, with 4 bases left between them. CDR3 sequence: CASSLLHEQYF. DNA of the CDR3: TGTGCCAGCAGTTTACTCCACGAGCAGTACTTC.

This clone was counted between two and nine times. The chain links TRBV6-1 to TRBJ2-3; no clear D. The CDR3 is made up of 15 amino acids. Germline values: CDR1 MNHNS, CDR2 SASEGT. Trimming left V 1 base short and J 6 bases short, with 14 bases between. The CDR3 region is CASSEGRFKGDTQYF. The CDR3 nucleotides are TGTGCCAGCAGTGAAGGGCGTTTCAAAGGGGATACGCAGTATTTT.

The gene calls are TRBV9 and TRBJ2-3; D gene uncertain. The length of the CDR3 is 13 residues. Trimming removed 2 bases at V and 0 bases at J, with 4 bases between. Germline V gene data show CDR1 as SGDLS and CDR2 as YYNGEE. The CDR3 region is CASSVLSTDTQYF. The DNA of the CDR3 is TGTGCCAGCAGCGTCCTCAGCACAGATACGCAGTATTTT.

This clone has just one count. This chain links TRBV28 with TRBJ2-7, with TRBD1 identical over 7 bases. After removal of 5 bases from V and 0 bases from J, the junction contained 10 bases not matched to a gene. The CDR3 extends over 16 amino acids. Germline-derived CDR1 and CDR2 are MDHEN and SYDVKM. CDR3 residues: CASSLSDGQVSYEQYF. The CDR3 DNA follows: TGTGCCAGCAGTCTCTCGGACGGACAGGTCTCCTACGAGCAGTACTTC. The whole variable domain, remainder taken from reference TRBV28 and TRBJ2-7, is DVKVTQSSRYLVKRTGEKVFLECVQDMDHENMFWYRQDPGLGLRLIYFSYDVKMKEKGDIPEGYSVSREKKERFSLILESASTNQTSMYLCASSLSDGQVSYEQYFGPGTRLTVT.

The V and J genes are TRBV5-6 and TRBJ1-1; no clear D gene. Germline-derived CDR1 and CDR2 are SGHDT and YYEEEE. The CDR3 is made up of 12 amino acids. The V and J ends lost 3 bases and 1 base respectively, with 4 bases between them. As DNA, the CDR3 is TGTGCCAGCAGCTGGCAGAACACTGAAGCTTTCTTT. Its translation is CASSWQNTEAFF.

The chain combines TRBV19 with TRBJ2-5; possible D gene TRBD2, 6 bases. The J call may be incorrect, as the DNA end agrees better with TRBJ2-7. The CDR3 is 13 residues long. Germline loops: CDR1 LNHDA, CDR2 SQIVND (reference sequence). The CDR3 DNA is TGTGCCAGTAGTAGCGGCGGGGCCTACGAGCAGTACTTC. It encodes CASSSGGAYEQYF.

The V gene is TRBV5-6, the J gene TRBJ2-1; D is unresolved. Germline V gene lookup returns CDR1 SGHDT and CDR2 YYEEEE. The V and J ends lost 0 bases and 8 bases respectively, with 3 bases between them. This CDR3 contains 11 residues. This CDR3 reads CASSLAHEQFF. The CDR3, as DNA: TGTGCCAGCAGCTTGGCCCATGAGCAGTTCTTC.

The chain couples TRBV6-4 to TRBJ2-7; D possibly corresponds to TRBD1 (6 bases). Trimming pared 6 bases from V and 0 bases from J, leaving 21 bases between. Germline values: CDR1 MRHNA, CDR2 SNTAGT. There are 17 residues in the CDR3. The CDR3 here is CASRSILGHQSSYEQYF. The CDR3 nucleotides are TGTGCCAGCAGAAGTATTTTGGGACACCAGAGCTCCTACGAGCAGTACTTC.

The chain has TRBV27 and TRBJ2-2, with 10 bases that match TRBD2. Germline V gene lookup returns CDR1 MNHEY and CDR2 SMNVEV (reference sequence). Trimming cost V 2 bases and J 8 bases; bases outside gene matches: 17. This CDR3 is 19 amino acids long. CDR3 residues: CASSLSHLAGVRWGGELFF. Written as DNA, the CDR3 is TGTGCCAGCAGTTTAAGTCACCTAGCGGGAGTCCGGTGGGGTGGGGAGCTGTTTTTT.

This clone was counted once. V and J are TRBV6-1 and TRBJ2-7; D may be TRBD1 (6 bases). The CDR3 covers 15 residues. Germline CDR1 is MNHNS and CDR2 is SASEGT. V was trimmed by 4 bases and J by 3 bases, leaving 16 bases between them. For the CDR3, the DNA is TGTGCCAGCAGTGTAAGGAAGGGGGAGCTCTACGAGCAGTACTTC. The encoded protein is CASSVRKGELYEQYF.

The rearrangement joins TRBV10-2 to TRBJ2-1; no definite D call. The germline CDR1 and CDR2 sequences are WSHSY and SAAADI. The CDR3 runs 11 residues. V was pared by 3 bases and J by 10 bases, with 7 bases between. CDR3 loop: CASSDPAEQFF. The CDR3 nucleotides are TGCGCCAGCAGTGACCCCGCCGAGCAGTTCTTC.

The chain links TRBV19 to TRBJ2-1; D not resolved. The CDR3 sequence is 15 residues long. Germline V gene sequence: CDR1 LNHDA, CDR2 SQIVND (reference sequence). Trimming took 6 bases from V and 0 from J, leaving 12 bases between them. CDR3 nucleotides: TGTGCCAGTAGCGCTCGGCCTTCCTCCTACAATGAGCAGTTCTTC. Translation gives CASSARPSSYNEQFF.

J is TRBJ2-7 and V is TRBV30; 8 bases are a match to TRBD1. Germline assignment: CDR1 GTSNPN and CDR2 SVGIG (reference sequence). This CDR3 is built from 14 residues. V lost 0 bases and J lost 3; bases outside the gene matches: 4. The chain's CDR3 is CAWSVNRGFYEQYF. In nucleotides, the CDR3 is TGTGCCTGGAGTGTTAACAGGGGGTTCTACGAGCAGTACTTC.

The chain joins TRBV29-1 to TRBJ2-1; 7 nucleotides line up with TRBD2. CDR1 and CDR2 (germline): SQVTM, ANQGSEA. This CDR3 contains 13 residues. After removal of 7 bases from V and 4 bases from J, the junction contained 7 bases not matched to a gene. CDR3 sequence reads: CSDRGSTYNEQFF. In DNA form, the CDR3 reads TGCAGCGACCGCGGGAGTACGTACAATGAGCAGTTCTTC.

The chain recombines TRBV9 with TRBJ2-2; D is ambiguous. The CDR3 is 13 amino acids. Between the trimmed V and J ends, which lost 3 bases and 9 bases, there was a span of 12 bases. Germline V gene sequence: CDR1 SGDLS, CDR2 YYNGEE. CDR3 protein: CASSAPLGRELFF. The CDR3 coding sequence is TGTGCCAGCAGCGCCCCATTGGGCAGGGAGCTGTTTTTT.

This chain uses TRBV13 with TRBJ2-7; possible D gene TRBD2, 6 bases. CDR1 is PRHDT, CDR2 FYEKMQ, per germline (reference sequence). The CDR3 totals 18 residues. Trimming took off 4 bases at V and 3 bases at J, with 25 bases between the two ends. The CDR3 is CASSSGLTDASPIYEQYF. The CDR3 nucleotides read TGTGCCAGCAGCTCGGGACTGACGGACGCGTCTCCAATCTACGAGCAGTACTTC.

The chain uses TRBV4-1 and TRBJ1-3; possibly TRBD1 for D (6 bases). The CDR3 is 16 residues long. V lost 2 bases to trimming and J lost 6 bases, with 17 bases between them. The germline V gene has CDR1 MGHRA and CDR2 YSYEKL. CDR3 sequence reads: CASSQHKNRDTNTIYF. In DNA form, the CDR3 reads TGCGCCAGCAGCCAACATAAGAACAGGGACACAAACACCATATATTTT.

To note about this clone: One end of the junction fails to match germline, which may point to a read error. V gene TRBV7-7 combines with J gene TRBJ2-1, with D maybe TRBD1 (5 bases). Germline loops: CDR1 SSHAT, CDR2 FNYEAQ (reference sequence). This CDR3 comprises 15 residues. The CDR3 DNA is TGTGCTAGCAGCTTAGGGGCAGGGCAAGACAATGAGCAGTTCTTC. This gives the protein CASSLGAGQDNEQFF.

The chain has TRBV25-1 and TRBJ2-5, with D perhaps matching TRBD1 (6 bases). CDR1 MGHDK and CDR2 SYGVNS come from the germline V gene. The CDR3 runs to 13 residues. V dropped 6 bases and J dropped 2 bases, with 10 bases sitting between them. The CDR3 DNA reads as TGTGCCAGCAGCCCAGGGGTACAAGAGACCCAGTACTTC. This gives the protein CASSPGVQETQYF.

This clone was counted once. This rearrangement joins TRBV7-8 to TRBJ2-1, with TRBD1 matching over 12 bases. From germline, CDR1 is SGHVS and CDR2 FQNEAQ. CDR3 length equals 15 residues. The V segment lost 5 bases and the J segment 9 bases; nucleotides outside the gene matches: 8. The CDR3 region is CASSLPGQGAGEQFF. The CDR3 DNA is TGTGCCAGCAGCCTACCGGGACAGGGGGCCGGTGAGCAGTTCTTC. Based on the CDR3 plus reference TRBV7-8 and TRBJ2-1, the full variable domain is GAGVSQSPRYKVAKRGQDVALRCDPISGHVSLFWYQQALGQGPEFLTYFQNEAQLDKSGLPSDRFFAERPEGSVSTLKIQRTQQEDSAVYLCASSLPGQGAGEQFFGPGTRLTVL.

The chain combines TRBV28 with TRBJ2-3; no clear D. The ends were cut back, 4 bases at V and 2 bases at J, with 1 base in the middle. Germline V gives CDR1 MDHEN, CDR2 SYDVKM. This CDR3 is built from 11 residues. Here the CDR3 reads CASSSTDTQYF. The CDR3 bases are TGTGCCAGCAGTTCCACAGATACGCAGTATTTT.

The chain recombines TRBV27 with TRBJ2-7; 8 bases fit TRBD2. The CDR3 has 14 amino acids. The germline CDR1 and CDR2 sequences are MNHEY and SMNVEV (reference sequence). The V segment lost 0 bases and the J segment 4 bases; nucleotides outside the gene matches: 2. Here the CDR3 reads CASSLSLAAYEQYF. Here the CDR3 DNA reads TGTGCCAGCAGTTTATCACTAGCGGCTTACGAGCAGTACTTC.

The chain uses TRBV29-1 and TRBJ2-1, with TRBD2 matching 14 bases. Trimming took 3 bases from V and 0 from J; bases not matched to a gene: 1. Germline assignment: CDR1 SQVTM and CDR2 ANQGSEA. The CDR3 length is 16 residues. The CDR3 is CSVDGTSGSSYNEQFF. For the CDR3, the DNA is TGCAGCGTTGACGGGACTAGCGGGAGCTCCTACAATGAGCAGTTCTTC.

This chain joins TRBV27 and TRBJ2-1; 7 bases are shared with TRBD1. Germline trimming cut 3 bases from V and 7 bases from J; bases unmatched to any gene: 6. Germline V gene data show CDR1 as MNHEY and CDR2 as SMNVEV (reference sequence). The CDR3 has 14 residues. CDR3 sequence: CASSLATGSNEQFF. In DNA form, the CDR3 reads TGTGCCAGCAGTTTGGCGACAGGGTCAAATGAGCAGTTCTTC.

V gene TRBV13 combines with J gene TRBJ1-1; D is ambiguous. The CDR3 consists of 17 residues. Trimming shortened V by 5 bases and J by 1 base, and 20 bases separated the two germline ends. From germline, CDR1 is PRHDT and CDR2 FYEKMQ (reference sequence). The DNA of the CDR3 is TGTGCCAGCAGCCCCCCCCGTAGCGAGGGCGGGAACACTGAAGCTTTCTTT. Translated, it gives CASSPPRSEGGNTEAFF.